The T cell receptor beta chain described here comes from a study of blood T cell repertoires in COVID-19. Study details: In each case, the material was cDNA or gDNA derived from T cells, B-cell-depleted T cells, or PBMCs.

Looked up from germline, CDR1 is MNHEY and CDR2 is SVGAGI. V lost 8 bases and J lost 2, with 10 bases in between. The CDR3 extends over 12 amino acids. The assay was immunoSEQ multiplex PCR, and TCRdb's table has in-frame clones only and misses some. The sample includes about 73,000 clones, about 80% seen only once; the top ten take 6% to 7%. The chain joins TRBV6-5 to TRBJ2-7; no clear D gene. This TCR was recovered from a woman in her sixties or seventies with acute or convalescent COVID-19. The source material was peripheral blood. The CDR3 protein is CASFSPPYEQYF. The CDR3 bases are TGTGCCAGCTTCTCCCCCCCCTACGAGCAGTACTTC.